Included here is one T cell receptor (beta chain) sequence, with context. What it binds is unknown. The data stem from a study of lymphopenia after photon versus proton radiotherapy. Study-wide findings and caveats: Authors raise, but do not show, better survival with proton therapy. Larger post-nadir TCR diversity loss correlated inversely with survival in deceased patients. Oligoclonal CD8+ Temra expansion after nadir drove photon patients' diversity drop.

Germline V gene lookup returns CDR1 SGHTA and CDR2 FQGNSA. The CDR3 runs to 13 residues. With 1 base clipped from V and 11 bases from J, the junction kept 7 bases outside the gene matches. Sequenced by immunoSEQ multiplex PCR; TCRdb stores in-frame clones only, minus some. The sample has under 30,000 clones; roughly nine tenths are singletons. The sequence derives from a woman aged 45 to 65 with cholangiocarcinoma. The chain is built from TRBV7-2 and TRBJ1-1, with 7 nucleotides matching TRBD1. The sequencing here drew on peripheral blood, taken from a patient treated with photon-based radiotherapy. The CDR3 DNA reads as TGTGCCAGCAGCTTAGAGGGGGCATTAGGGGCTTTCTTT. It specifies CASSLEGALGAFF.